This entry describes one T cell receptor (beta chain). This clone was observed a few times. What this receptor recognizes is not known. Base qualities were left out, and no much larger clone turns up one base away. This record belongs to a study of T cell responses to AZD1222 COVID-19 vaccine (dated by TCRdb to the early 2020s). Notes on the research overall: AZD1222 recipients whose second dose came at about 4 weeks and those whose second dose came at about 12 weeks were combined into one group, since spike-specific TCR depth and breadth did not differ between the two schedules. Enrollment into the trials was organized by age into subgroups of 18-55, 56-69 and 70-plus years, and those subgroups contained about 160, 30 and 59 TCR-sequenced participants, respectively. TCR sequencing was performed for roughly 250 trial participants, of whom around 200 were given two doses of AZD1222 and around 25 were given two doses of MenACWY control vaccine.

In light of the paper, this sample's time point label describes: baseline before first vaccination. Vaccinee samples came from UK trials COV001 and COV002, including a single-blind randomized controlled phase 2/3 trial of AZD1222 (ChAdOx1 nCoV-19) in healthy adults. For TCRbeta chain sequencing, PBMC samples were collected from trial participants at day 0 and at day 28 after the second dose. Broader findings and caveats from the paper: Most participants were white British and females outnumbered males, and the authors suggested that clonal diversity may have been underestimated. The 56-69-year group was small, and its depth increase did not reach significance, likely because of low power. Reportedly, close to half of the unique spike-specific TCRs recognized epitopes lying outside the regions that are mutated in the B.1.351 and B.1.1.7 variants. A significant rise in spike-specific TCR breadth and depth was observed after two AZD1222 doses relative to day 0 and relative to MenACWY recipients. Because no day 14 peak-response samples were available, repertoires were characterized only after the peak T cell response. Conclusions about previously exposed vaccinees were limited because only a handful of AZD1222 recipients were SARS-CoV-2 seropositive at baseline. The vaccine-associated CD4 TCRs covered the entire spike protein, and the dominant responses fell in regions 160-218 and 743-854.

The CDR3 regions of human TCRbeta chains were analyzed by immunosequencing. The published analysis was carried out like this. Repertoire TCRs were matched against a reference library of SARS-CoV-2-specific TCRs generated with the MIRA antigen-specificity platform. Breadth meant the fraction of unique TCRs that were SARS-CoV-2-associated, whereas depth meant the fraction of total T cells that were SARS-CoV-2-associated. Using the MIRA data, every spike-specific TCR was mapped to the spike region that the TCR reacted to and assigned to either a CD4 or a CD8 class. Log10-transformed breadth and depth values were compared by one-way ANOVA with Sidak's multiple comparisons tests. The table was pulled from immuneACCESS by TCRdb, which kept in-frame rearrangements only. Such tables lose some clones; where checked, under half of the loss comes from unresolved V genes, and the rest has no known cause. D and trimming were read from the DNA, whereas the V and J calls and clone size are those reported in that table. The sample profile shows 120,000 or so clones; about 89% of them were found once. The ten largest account for approximately 5.9% of the sample.

The CDR3 holds 15 amino acids from the cysteine to the phenylalanine. Of all the DNA, just the CDR3 is kept, 45 bases in frame from base 1. CDR1 and CDR2 (SGHRS, YFSETQ) derive from the germline V gene. V was cut back by 0 bases and J by 0 bases, leaving a gap of 9 bases between them. The chain joins TRBV5-1 to TRBJ1-1; TRBD1 could be the D gene, as 5 bases match. The source is an adult in good health. Sequencing used peripheral blood, obtained on day 0 of AZD1222 vaccination. The DNA sequence is TGCGCCAGCAGCTTGGAGGGACGTATGAACACTGAAGCTTTCTTT. It specifies CASSLEGRMNTEAFF.